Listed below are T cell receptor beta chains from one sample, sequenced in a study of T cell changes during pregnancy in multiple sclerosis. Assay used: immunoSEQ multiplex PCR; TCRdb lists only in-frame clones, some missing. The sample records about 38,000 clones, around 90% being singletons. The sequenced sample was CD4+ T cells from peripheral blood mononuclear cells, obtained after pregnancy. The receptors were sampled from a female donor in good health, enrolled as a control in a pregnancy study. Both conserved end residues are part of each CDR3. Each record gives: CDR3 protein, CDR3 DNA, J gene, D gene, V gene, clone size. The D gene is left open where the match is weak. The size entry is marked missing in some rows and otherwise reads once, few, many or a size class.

cdr3_aa: CAWGQGGYGYTF; cdr3_nt: TGTGCCTGGGGACAGGGGGGGTATGGCTACACCTTC; j_call: TRBJ1-2; d_call: TRBD1; v_call: TRBV30; clone_size: NA
cdr3_aa: CASSSDRAGEQYF; cdr3_nt: TGTGCCAGCAGCTCCGACAGGGCTGGCGAGCAGTACTTC; j_call: TRBJ2-7; d_call: TRBD1; v_call: TRBV11-2; clone_size: NA
cdr3_aa: CASRRTGEKLFF; cdr3_nt: TGTGCCAGCAGGCGGACTGGGGAAAAACTGTTTTTT; j_call: TRBJ1-4; d_call: NA; v_call: TRBV11-2; clone_size: NA
cdr3_aa: CASSYTGDSPLHF; cdr3_nt: TGTGCCAGCAGCTATACGGGGGATTCACCCCTCCACTTT; j_call: TRBJ1-6; d_call: NA; v_call: TRBV5-5; clone_size: few
cdr3_aa: CASSLEGSGRDFDF; cdr3_nt: TGTGCCAGCAGCTTGGAGGGTAGCGGGAGGGATTTCGACTTC; j_call: TRBJ2-5; d_call: TRBD2; v_call: TRBV5-5; clone_size: NA
cdr3_aa: CASSSAGLVGTEAFF; cdr3_nt: TGTGCCAGCAGCTCGGCGGGTCTGGTGGGCACTGAAGCTTTCTTT; j_call: TRBJ1-1; d_call: NA; v_call: TRBV5-5; clone_size: NA
cdr3_aa: CAWSRRDRGTRDTQYF; cdr3_nt: TGTGCCTGGAGTAGGCGGGACAGGGGTACGAGAGATACGCAGTATTTT; j_call: TRBJ2-3; d_call: TRBD1; v_call: TRBV30; clone_size: NA
cdr3_aa: CASSPSQGVNTIYF; cdr3_nt: TGTGCCAGCAGCCCGTCACAGGGTGTCAACACCATATATTTT; j_call: TRBJ1-3; d_call: NA; v_call: TRBV7-2; clone_size: NA
cdr3_aa: CASGAGRVSLYEQYF; cdr3_nt: TGTGCCAGCGGGGCCGGACGGGTGTCTTTATACGAGCAGTACTTC; j_call: TRBJ2-7; d_call: NA; v_call: TRBV6-1; clone_size: NA
cdr3_aa: CASSPRELTDGYTF; cdr3_nt: TGTGCCAGCTCACCCCGGGAGTTAACGGATGGCTACACCTTC; j_call: TRBJ1-2; d_call: NA; v_call: TRBV18; clone_size: NA
cdr3_aa: CASSYPQETQYF; cdr3_nt: TGTGCCAGCAGTTACCCTCAAGAGACCCAGTACTTC; j_call: TRBJ2-5; d_call: NA; v_call: TRBV6-5; clone_size: NA
cdr3_aa: CAWSGLAGRTGELFF; cdr3_nt: TGTGCCTGGAGTGGTCTAGCGGGAAGGACCGGGGAGCTGTTTTTT; j_call: TRBJ2-2; d_call: TRBD2; v_call: TRBV30; clone_size: NA
cdr3_aa: CASTDGWTSREQFF; cdr3_nt: TGTGCCAGCACCGACGGGTGGACTAGCAGAGAGCAGTTCTTC; j_call: TRBJ2-1; d_call: TRBD2; v_call: TRBV6-1; clone_size: NA
cdr3_aa: CASRTPSGTGNEQFF; cdr3_nt: TGTGCCAGCAGGACTCCTAGCGGGACAGGAAATGAGCAGTTCTTC; j_call: TRBJ2-1; d_call: NA; v_call: TRBV6-1; clone_size: NA
cdr3_aa: CASSSTKPGTGGEQYF; cdr3_nt: TGTGCCAGCAGTTCGACAAAACCCGGGACAGGGGGCGAGCAGTACTTC; j_call: TRBJ2-7; d_call: TRBD1; v_call: TRBV6-6; clone_size: once
cdr3_aa: CASTAGWTSIYEQYF; cdr3_nt: TGCGCCAGCACAGCAGGCTGGACTAGCATCTACGAGCAGTACTTC; j_call: TRBJ2-7; d_call: TRBD2; v_call: TRBV5-1; clone_size: NA
cdr3_aa: CASSETGGSYGYTF; cdr3_nt: TGTGCCAGCAGTGAGACAGGGGGCAGCTATGGCTACACCTTC; j_call: TRBJ1-2; d_call: TRBD1; v_call: TRBV2; clone_size: NA
cdr3_aa: CATYRGVGNNYEQYF; cdr3_nt: TGTGCAACCTATCGGGGGGTAGGGAACAACTACGAGCAGTACTTC; j_call: TRBJ2-7; d_call: TRBD2; v_call: TRBV28; clone_size: NA
cdr3_aa: CASSQGFGANYGYTF; cdr3_nt: TGTGCCAGCAGCCAAGGCTTCGGAGCAAACTATGGCTACACCTTC; j_call: TRBJ1-2; d_call: NA; v_call: TRBV14; clone_size: NA
cdr3_aa: CASRLTPDTGELFF; cdr3_nt: TGTGCCAGCCGACTAACCCCAGACACCGGGGAGCTGTTTTTT; j_call: TRBJ2-2; d_call: NA; v_call: TRBV6-6; clone_size: NA
cdr3_aa: CASSLGTGTSPLHF; cdr3_nt: TGTGCCAGCAGCTTGGGGACAGGGACGTCGCCCCTCCACTTT; j_call: TRBJ1-6; d_call: TRBD1; v_call: TRBV5-6; clone_size: once
cdr3_aa: CASSSVNTEAFF; cdr3_nt: TGTGCCAGCAGCTCGGTGAACACTGAAGCTTTCTTT; j_call: TRBJ1-1; d_call: NA; v_call: TRBV6-5; clone_size: NA
cdr3_aa: CASSLARGQQPQHF; cdr3_nt: TGTGCCAGCAGCTTAGCGCGGGGCCAACAGCCCCAGCATTTT; j_call: TRBJ1-5; d_call: NA; v_call: TRBV7-8; clone_size: NA
cdr3_aa: CASSVLTGGLYNEQFF; cdr3_nt: TGTGCCAGCAGCGTTTTAACGGGGGGCCTCTACAATGAGCAGTTCTTC; j_call: TRBJ2-1; d_call: NA; v_call: TRBV9; clone_size: few
cdr3_aa: CASSMIGNTIYF; cdr3_nt: TGTGCCAGTAGTATGATCGGGAACACCATATATTTT; j_call: TRBJ1-3; d_call: NA; v_call: TRBV19; clone_size: NA
cdr3_aa: CAISVSNSGNTIYF; cdr3_nt: TGTGCCATCAGTGTCTCTAACTCTGGAAACACCATATATTTT; j_call: TRBJ1-3; d_call: NA; v_call: TRBV10-3; clone_size: few
cdr3_aa: CASSFMAGQTGELFF; cdr3_nt: TGTGCCAGCAGCTTTATGGCAGGGCAGACCGGGGAGCTGTTTTTT; j_call: TRBJ2-2; d_call: NA; v_call: TRBV5-5; clone_size: NA
cdr3_aa: CASSPPRGTSTDTQYF; cdr3_nt: TGTGCCAGCTCACCCCCCAGGGGCACTAGCACAGATACGCAGTATTTT; j_call: TRBJ2-3; d_call: NA; v_call: TRBV18; clone_size: NA
cdr3_aa: CASSRGIGYEQYF; cdr3_nt: TGTGCCAGCAGTCGGGGAATTGGGTACGAGCAGTACTTC; j_call: TRBJ2-7; d_call: NA; v_call: TRBV28; clone_size: NA
cdr3_aa: CASSGRPSTDTQYF; cdr3_nt: TGTGCCAGCAGCGGGCGACCGTCAACAGATACGCAGTATTTT; j_call: TRBJ2-3; d_call: NA; v_call: TRBV7-9; clone_size: NA
cdr3_aa: CASRGQGSNQPQHF; cdr3_nt: TGTGCCAGCAGGGGGCAGGGGAGCAATCAGCCCCAGCATTTT; j_call: TRBJ1-5; d_call: NA; v_call: TRBV6-5; clone_size: NA
cdr3_aa: CASSRELNTEAFF; cdr3_nt: TGCGCCAGCAGCCGGGAGCTGAACACTGAAGCTTTCTTT; j_call: TRBJ1-1; d_call: NA; v_call: TRBV5-1; clone_size: NA
cdr3_aa: CASTRGTGAGGEQFF; cdr3_nt: TGTGCCAGCACCCGCGGGACAGGGGCAGGGGGTGAGCAGTTCTTC; j_call: TRBJ2-1; d_call: TRBD1; v_call: TRBV27; clone_size: once
cdr3_aa: CASSWGRVNYNEQFF; cdr3_nt: TGTGCCAGCAGTTGGGGCAGGGTGAACTACAATGAGCAGTTCTTC; j_call: TRBJ2-1; d_call: NA; v_call: TRBV27; clone_size: NA
cdr3_aa: CASSLAGRVGGELFF; cdr3_nt: TGCGCCAGCAGCTTGGCCGGCAGGGTAGGCGGGGAGCTGTTTTTT; j_call: TRBJ2-2; d_call: NA; v_call: TRBV5-1; clone_size: NA
cdr3_aa: CASSQAGMNGYTF; cdr3_nt: TGCGCCAGCAGCCAAGCGGGTATGAATGGCTACACCTTC; j_call: TRBJ1-2; d_call: NA; v_call: TRBV4-1; clone_size: NA
cdr3_aa: CASSSGAGGMETQYF; cdr3_nt: TGCGCCAGCAGCTCCGGAGCGGGGGGGATGGAGACCCAGTACTTC; j_call: TRBJ2-5; d_call: TRBD2; v_call: TRBV5-1; clone_size: NA
cdr3_aa: CASSSSGTMAYGYTF; cdr3_nt: TGTGCCAGCAGCTCGTCCGGGACAATGGCGTATGGCTACACCTTC; j_call: TRBJ1-2; d_call: NA; v_call: TRBV5-5; clone_size: NA
cdr3_aa: CASRLLGKSVDEQFF; cdr3_nt: TGTGCCAGCAGGCTTCTCGGGAAGAGCGTAGATGAGCAGTTCTTC; j_call: TRBJ2-1; d_call: NA; v_call: TRBV5-4; clone_size: NA
cdr3_aa: CASSLEGGDLTDTQYF; cdr3_nt: TGCGCCAGCAGCCTCGAGGGAGGGGACCTCACAGATACGCAGTATTTT; j_call: TRBJ2-3; d_call: TRBD2; v_call: TRBV4-3; clone_size: NA
cdr3_aa: CASSQLAGVDTQYF; cdr3_nt: TGCGCCAGCAGCCAACTAGCGGGGGTAGATACGCAGTATTTT; j_call: TRBJ2-3; d_call: TRBD2; v_call: TRBV4-3; clone_size: NA
cdr3_aa: CASLQRSGGQETQYF; cdr3_nt: TGTGCCAGCCTACAACGAAGCGGGGGCCAGGAGACCCAGTACTTC; j_call: TRBJ2-5; d_call: TRBD2; v_call: TRBV2; clone_size: NA
cdr3_aa: CASSISSGGAYNEQFF; cdr3_nt: TGTGCCAGTAGTATAAGTAGCGGGGGGGCTTACAATGAGCAGTTCTTC; j_call: TRBJ2-1; d_call: TRBD2; v_call: TRBV19; clone_size: NA
cdr3_aa: CASSLGTENTEAFF; cdr3_nt: TGCGCCAGCAGCTTAGGGACAGAAAACACTGAAGCTTTCTTT; j_call: TRBJ1-1; d_call: TRBD1; v_call: TRBV5-1; clone_size: few
cdr3_aa: CAWNSGGQGAFF; cdr3_nt: TGTGCCTGGAATTCTGGGGGCCAAGGGGCTTTCTTT; j_call: TRBJ1-1; d_call: NA; v_call: TRBV30; clone_size: NA
cdr3_aa: CASTAIDRVMNEAFF; cdr3_nt: TGTGCCAGTACCGCAATTGACAGGGTTATGAATGAAGCTTTCTTT; j_call: TRBJ1-1; d_call: TRBD1; v_call: TRBV19; clone_size: NA
cdr3_aa: CASSIARVGNNEQFF; cdr3_nt: TGTGCCAGTAGTATAGCCAGGGTGGGCAACAATGAGCAGTTCTTC; j_call: TRBJ2-1; d_call: NA; v_call: TRBV19; clone_size: NA
cdr3_aa: CASSPRQLHTYEQYF; cdr3_nt: TGTGCCAGCAGCCCAAGACAGCTACATACCTACGAGCAGTACTTC; j_call: TRBJ2-7; d_call: NA; v_call: TRBV7-8; clone_size: once
cdr3_aa: CASSQSGGIDTQYF; cdr3_nt: TGTGCCAGCAGCCAATCGGGGGGAATAGATACGCAGTATTTT; j_call: TRBJ2-3; d_call: TRBD2; v_call: TRBV11-3; clone_size: once
cdr3_aa: CASSSQGVVSYNEQFF; cdr3_nt: TGTGCCAGTAGTTCTCAGGGGGTTGTGTCCTACAATGAGCAGTTCTTC; j_call: TRBJ2-1; d_call: TRBD1; v_call: TRBV19; clone_size: NA
cdr3_aa: CATRMDTQETQYF; cdr3_nt: TGTGCCACCAGAATGGACACCCAAGAGACCCAGTACTTC; j_call: TRBJ2-5; d_call: NA; v_call: TRBV15; clone_size: NA
cdr3_aa: CASSSSGTSRNEQFF; cdr3_nt: TGTGCCAGCAGCAGCTCCGGGACTAGCAGGAATGAGCAGTTCTTC; j_call: TRBJ2-1; d_call: TRBD2; v_call: TRBV5-4; clone_size: NA